This paragraph covers one T cell receptor (delta chain) sequence. It lacks a known antigen. A read error is likely here: a far larger clone is one base away. In the same sample, other DNA sequences code for this CDR3. The CDR3 measures 19 amino acids from cysteine to phenylalanine. CDR3 DNA is the only sequence kept; it has 57 bases, read in frame from the first base. Compared with germline, V lacks 1 base and J lacks 2 bases; bases without a gene match: 10. From a lookup of the germline V gene, CDR1 and CDR2 are GEAIGNYY and EKD. Receptors were amplified or captured by RT-PCR. The reads were generated on an Illumina MiSeq. In TCRdb, clones were called once more from the public reads by CATT, and rows of identical DNA were later combined. For this sample there are 800 to 900 delta-chain clones; 52% appear just once. The ten largest account for roughly a quarter of the sample. This sample stems from a study of gammadelta T cells in human blood (TCRdb year 2020). Study-level results and caveats: The study reported that microbial exposure appeared to drive polyclonal expansion of innate gamma-delta T cells immediately after birth.

The sequence joins TRDV2 to TRDJ3, with 7 bases matching TRDD3. Sequencing used Vgamma9Vdelta2 gamma-delta T cells from cord blood. This clonotype was sampled from a newborn. The DNA reads TGTGCCTGTGACACTGGTTCGGGATACCGCGCCTGGGACACCCGACAGATGTTTTTC. Translated, this is CACDTGSGYRAWDTRQMFF.